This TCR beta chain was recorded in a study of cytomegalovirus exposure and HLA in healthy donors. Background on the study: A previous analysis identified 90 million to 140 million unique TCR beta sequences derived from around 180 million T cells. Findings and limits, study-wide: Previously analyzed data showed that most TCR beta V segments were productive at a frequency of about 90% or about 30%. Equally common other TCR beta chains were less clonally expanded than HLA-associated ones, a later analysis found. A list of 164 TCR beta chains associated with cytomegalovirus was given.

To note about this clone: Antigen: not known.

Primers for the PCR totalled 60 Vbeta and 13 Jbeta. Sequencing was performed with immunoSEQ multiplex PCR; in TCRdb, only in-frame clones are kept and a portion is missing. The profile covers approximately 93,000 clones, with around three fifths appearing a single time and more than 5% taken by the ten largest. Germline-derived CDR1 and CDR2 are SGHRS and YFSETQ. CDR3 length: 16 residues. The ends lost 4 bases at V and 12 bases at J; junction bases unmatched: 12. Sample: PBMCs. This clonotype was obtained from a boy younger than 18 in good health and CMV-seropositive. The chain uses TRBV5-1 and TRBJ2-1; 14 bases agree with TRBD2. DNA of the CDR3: TGCGCCAGCAGCCCGGGGACTAGCGGGGGATTAGGAGGGCAGTTCTTC. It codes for CASSPGTSGGLGGQFF.